By sample fraction, the clone carrying this T cell receptor (beta chain) is medium-sized. CDR3 length: 12 residues. Germline assignment: CDR1 SQVTM and CDR2 ANQGSEA. V shed 7 bases, J shed 3 bases, and the junction held 5 bases outside the gene matches. Measured with immunoSEQ multiplex PCR; TCRdb has only the in-frame clones, and not every one. The sample yields roughly 58,000 clones, approximately 90% seen once. The data were obtained in a study of early stage breast cancer tumors. Study-level information: Among some 12 ER+/PR+/HER2- tumors, eight were ductal, four lobular.

V is TRBV29-1 and J is TRBJ2-7; 8 bases match TRBD1. Specimen: blood. This TCR derives from a person aged 65 to 85 with breast cancer. The CDR3 spells CSAGQGLYEQYF. As DNA, the CDR3 is TGCAGCGCTGGACAGGGCCTCTACGAGCAGTACTTC.